The 32 T cell receptor beta chains below were found in one sample sequenced in a study of identical twins' blood T cells. TCRdb independently ran MiXCR on the 5' RACE reads; one entry per CDR3 protein. The sample includes hundreds of thousands of distinct CDR3 sequences, over 25% of them seen just once. Specimen: PBMCs. Receptors originate from a woman aged 18 to 55 in good health.

V is TRBV20-1 and J is TRBJ1-4; D is perhaps TRBD1 (5 bases). This CDR3 contains 10 residues. The V and J ends lost 5 bases and 8 bases respectively, with 6 bases between them. CDR1 and CDR2 from the germline V gene are DFQATT and SNEGSKA (reference sequence). The CDR3 is CSAGTEKLFF. The CDR3 DNA follows: TGCAGTGCTGGGACCGAAAAACTGTTTTTT.

This clonotype was seen only a few times. The chain recombines TRBV20-1 with TRBJ2-5; maybe TRBD2 (5 bases). The ends were cut back, 3 bases at V and 5 bases at J, with 13 bases in the middle. The CDR3 runs to 13 residues. The germline gives CDR1 DFQATT, CDR2 SNEGSKA (reference sequence). The DNA for the CDR3 is TGCAGTGCTAGGAGTAGCGTCTGGGAGACCCAGTACTTC. Amino acid sequence: CSARSSVWETQYF.

This clonotype was recorded only once. This chain uses TRBV29-1 with TRBJ1-2; TRBD1 is a possible D gene (5 bases). Looked up from germline, CDR1 is SQVTM and CDR2 is ANQGSEA. This CDR3 is built from 10 residues. V lost 8 bases and J lost 8, with 12 bases in between. The CDR3 region is CSIHRDGYTF. In nucleotides, the CDR3 is TGCAGCATTCATAGGGACGGCTACACCTTC.

This clonotype was seen once. One end of the junction fails to match germline, which may point to a read error. V usage is TRBV9 and J usage is TRBJ2-1; TRBD2 agrees at 8 bases. In germline, CDR1 is SGDLS, CDR2 YYNGEE. CDR3 length equals 15 residues. This CDR3 reads CARSVVGGGYNEQFF. DNA for the CDR3: TGTGCCAGAAGCGTAGTGGGCGGGGGGTACAATGAGCAGTTCTTC.

The chain recombines TRBV7-9 with TRBJ1-1, with 9 nucleotides matching TRBD1. V shed 8 bases and J 7 bases; nucleotides not matched to a gene: 17. Per the germline V gene, CDR1 is SEHNR and CDR2 is FQNEAQ (reference sequence). This CDR3 has 16 amino acids. In DNA, the CDR3 is TGTGCCAGCCGTAAACCGGGACAGGGATTTTTAGGTGAAGCTTTCTTT. It is translated as CASRKPGQGFLGEAFF.

This clonotype occurred many times. The chain carries TRBV20-1 and TRBJ2-7, with a possible D match to TRBD2 (6 bases). The V end was cut by 0 bases, the J end by 4 bases, with 7 bases between. The CDR3 runs to 12 residues. Germline lookup yields CDR1 DFQATT and CDR2 SNEGSKA (reference sequence). CDR3 DNA: TGCAGTGCTAGAGATGGGGGGTACGAGCAGTACTTC. Translated, it gives CSARDGGYEQYF.

The table lists this clonotype with a few counts. The chain couples TRBV10-3 to TRBJ1-5, with unresolved D. V was pared by 0 bases and J by 2 bases, with 8 bases between. Germline V gives CDR1 ENHRY, CDR2 SYGVKD. The CDR3 is 15 residues long. The CDR3 sequence is CAISESREGNQPQHF. CDR3 nucleotides: TGTGCCATCAGTGAGTCGAGGGAGGGCAATCAGCCCCAGCATTTT.

The V call is TRBV29-1, the J call TRBJ1-3; D gene ambiguous. The CDR3 loop spans 12 amino acids. V lost 3 bases and J lost 3, with 6 bases in between. Germline V CDR1 and CDR2: SQVTM, ANQGSEA. This chain's CDR3 is CSVDVGGNTIYF. CDR3 DNA sequence: TGCAGCGTTGATGTAGGTGGAAACACCATATATTTT.

This clonotype was detected only a few times. V gene TRBV19 combines with J gene TRBJ1-1, with no clear D. V lost 7 bases, J lost 11 bases, and 26 bases lay in between. The germline CDR1 and CDR2 sequences are LNHDA and SQIVND (reference sequence). The CDR3 sequence is 15 residues long. The CDR3 spells CASIRTYSAKGSAFF. DNA of the CDR3: TGTGCCAGTATTCGAACGTACAGCGCCAAAGGGTCGGCTTTCTTT.

This clonotype appeared a few times. The genes are TRBV6-1 and TRBJ1-2; D might be TRBD1 (5 bases). The V and J ends lost 7 bases and 6 bases respectively, with 18 bases between them. CDR3 size: 14 residues. Germline V gene lookup returns CDR1 MNHNS and CDR2 SASEGT. The CDR3: CASINGGITNGYTF. The CDR3 nucleotides are TGTGCCAGCATAAACGGGGGGATAACTAATGGCTACACCTTC.

The chain links TRBV7-9 to TRBJ1-1; tentative D call: TRBD1 (5 bases). The germline gives CDR1 SEHNR, CDR2 FQNEAQ (reference sequence). V lost 3 bases and J lost 0, with 23 bases in between. This CDR3 spans 19 amino acids. CDR3 sequence reads: CASSFSTTVLGQLNTEAFF. CDR3 sequence (DNA): TGTGCCAGCAGCTTTTCCACTACCGTGCTGGGGCAACTGAACACTGAAGCTTTCTTT.

The chain uses TRBV20-1 and TRBJ2-7; 10 bases fit TRBD2. Germline V gene sequence: CDR1 DFQATT, CDR2 SNEGSKA (reference sequence). The length of the CDR3 is 17 residues. V lost 3 bases and J lost 3; bases outside the gene matches: 14. The CDR3 nucleotides read TGCAGTGCTAGCCGGGGGTTCACTAGCGGGACTCACTACGAGCAGTACTTC. Translation gives CSASRGFTSGTHYEQYF.

The chain employs TRBV9 and TRBJ1-6; D remains ambiguous. The CDR3 covers 14 residues. The V and J ends lost 2 bases and 7 bases respectively, with 10 bases between them. Per germline, CDR1 SGDLS and CDR2 YYNGEE. CDR3 residues: CASSVDTGNSPLHF. The DNA of the CDR3 is TGTGCCAGCAGCGTCGACACGGGCAATTCACCCCTCCACTTT.

V and J are TRBV7-6 and TRBJ2-3; D unresolved. Germline values: CDR1 SGHVS, CDR2 FNYEAQ. V lost 5 bases and J lost 3, with 9 bases in between. CDR3 length: 13 amino acids. CDR3 bases: TGTGCCAGCAGCCCTTCTTTTACAGATACGCAGTATTTT. Encoded protein: CASSPSFTDTQYF.

V and J are TRBV10-3 and TRBJ2-5; D could derive from TRBD1 or TRBD2 (5 bases each). V lost 6 bases and J lost 1, with 9 bases in between. The germline gives CDR1 ENHRY, CDR2 SYGVKD. The CDR3 runs to 13 residues. CDR3 sequence reads: CAISGTAQETQYF. The CDR3 DNA reads as TGTGCCATCAGCGGGACGGCCCAAGAGACCCAGTACTTC.

A few counts support this clonotype. This chain connects TRBV7-8 to TRBJ2-2; 8 bases align to TRBD2. Germline assignment: CDR1 SGHVS and CDR2 FQNEAQ. CDR3 length equals 16 residues. V dropped 6 bases and J dropped 6; count of bases not matched to a gene: 12. CDR3 coding DNA: TGTGCCAGCAGACTTAGCGCTCGGCGGGAGGCCGGGGAGCTGTTTTTT. Its protein is CASRLSARREAGELFF.

There are a few counts of this clonotype. V and J are TRBV7-6 and TRBJ2-1; a possible D gene is TRBD2 (6 bases). Trimming cost V 3 bases and J 0 bases, with 18 bases left between them. The germline V gene has CDR1 SGHVS and CDR2 FNYEAQ. This CDR3 has 18 residues. The CDR3 DNA reads as TGTGCCAGCAGCTTGCTGGGTGGTAGCGGTGCCTCCTACAATGAGCAGTTCTTC. It codes for CASSLLGGSGASYNEQFF.

J is TRBJ1-2 and V is TRBV6-5, with TRBD1 matching over 8 bases. The CDR3 is made up of 14 amino acids. The V gene end was trimmed by 0 bases and the J gene end by 4 bases; junction bases not matched to a gene: 1. Germline assignment: CDR1 MNHEY and CDR2 SVGAGI. The DNA of the CDR3 is TGTGCCAGCAGTTACTCGGACAGGGTCTATGGCTACACCTTC. Translation gives CASSYSDRVYGYTF.

This clonotype was seen a few times. The rearrangement joins TRBV5-1 to TRBJ2-3, with a tentative D call TRBD2 (6 bases). The CDR3 is 16 residues long. CDR1 SGHRS and CDR2 YFSETQ come from the germline V gene. With 3 bases removed from V and 1 base from J, the gap between germline ends came to 15 bases. The CDR3 loop reads CASSSRLEGGTDTQYF. The CDR3 coding sequence is TGCGCCAGCAGCTCCCGACTAGAAGGGGGCACAGATACGCAGTATTTT.

This clonotype appeared a few times. The chain carries TRBV29-1 and TRBJ1-1; D is unresolved. This CDR3 contains 14 residues. V lost 4 bases and J lost 1, with 13 bases in between. CDR1 SQVTM and CDR2 ANQGSEA come from the germline V gene. CDR3 protein: CSVVSRQENTEAFF. CDR3 nucleotide sequence: TGCAGCGTTGTTTCGAGACAAGAGAACACTGAAGCTTTCTTT. Full variable domain (missing parts from reference TRBV29-1 and TRBJ1-1): SAVISQKPSRDICQRGTSLTIQCQVDSQVTMMFWYRQQPGQSLTLIATANQGSEATYESGFVIDKFPISRPNLTFSTLTVSNMSPEDSSIYLCSVVSRQENTEAFFGQGTRLTVV.

As concerns this clonotype: A read error is possible here, since a much larger clone lies one base away. The chain employs TRBV29-1 and TRBJ2-2, with TRBD1 matching over 7 bases. The junction had 18 bases not matched to a gene; V was cut back by 6 bases and J by 8 bases. The germline V gene encodes CDR1 SQVTM and CDR2 ANQGSEA. The CDR3 runs to 16 residues. The CDR3 DNA reads TGCAGCGTAAAAAGAAGGCTAGTGGGGACAGAAGGGGAGCTGTTTTTT. Amino acid sequence: CSVKRRLVGTEGELFF.

This chain connects TRBV18 to TRBJ1-2; 7 bases agree with TRBD1. The CDR3 length is 14 residues. V was pared by 4 bases and J by 4 bases, with 6 bases of the junction left unmatched. Germline lookup yields CDR1 KGHSH and CDR2 LQKENI. The CDR3 spells CASSQKGASYGYTF. DNA of the CDR3: TGTGCCAGCTCACAAAAGGGGGCTTCCTATGGCTACACCTTC.

The chain combines TRBV6-2 or TRBV6-3 with TRBJ2-1, with TRBD2 matching 7 bases. Germline V gene lookup returns CDR1 MNHEY and CDR2 SVGEGT. V trimming: 5 bases; J trimming: 6 bases; junction bases outside the gene matches: 7. The CDR3 is 14 amino acids. This CDR3 is CASSTGLGANEQFF. DNA for the CDR3: TGTGCCAGCAGTACAGGACTAGGGGCCAATGAGCAGTTCTTC.

This clonotype is a singleton in its sample. An end of the junction differs from the germline gene, which may be a read error. The chain carries TRBV6-5 and TRBJ2-2; D could derive from TRBD1 or TRBD2 (5 bases each). The length of the CDR3 is 13 residues. Germline V CDR1 and CDR2: MNHEY, SVGAGI. CDR3 protein: CASTLPGTGDLFF. CDR3 in DNA: TGTGCCAGCACCCTACCGGGGACCGGGGATCTGTTTTTT.

DNA of the CDR3: TGTGCCAGCAGCAACACCGGGACTAGCGGGGATCAAATTAACTACACCGGGGAGCTGTTTTTT. Translated: CASSNTGTSGDQINYTGELFF. V usage is TRBV21-1 and J usage is TRBJ2-2; TRBD2, the table's D call, was not compared with the DNA. TRBV21-1 is designated a pseudogene. The CDR3 is 21 amino acids.

V usage is TRBV5-1 and J usage is TRBJ1-1; tentatively, D is TRBD1 (5 bases). CDR3 length: 14 residues. Trimming cost V 0 bases and J 5 bases, with 11 bases left between them. Germline CDR1 and CDR2: SGHRS and YFSETQ. The CDR3 sequence is CASSLAGSETEAFF. CDR3 DNA sequence: TGCGCCAGCAGCTTGGCAGGGTCAGAGACTGAAGCTTTCTTT.

V gene TRBV6-2 or TRBV6-3 combines with J gene TRBJ2-7, with TRBD1 matching over 9 bases. With 6 bases clipped from V and 7 bases from J, the junction kept 7 bases outside the gene matches. In germline, CDR1 is MNHEY, CDR2 SVGEGT. CDR3 length: 13 amino acids. The CDR3 coding sequence is TGTGCCAGCAGAAGGGACAGGGTCGAGGAGCAGTACTTC. It translates to CASRRDRVEEQYF.

The genes are TRBV5-1 and TRBJ2-7; tentative D call: TRBD2 (5 bases). V gave up 0 bases and J gave up 1 base, with 17 bases separating them. The CDR3 spans 17 residues. Per germline, CDR1 SGHRS and CDR2 YFSETQ. The CDR3 DNA is TGCGCCAGCAGCTTGGTATCTGGCGGGCCTGCTTCCTACGAGCAGTACTTC. It specifies CASSLVSGGPASYEQYF.

As concerns this clonotype: Relative to the germline gene, one junction end is altered; a read error may explain this. The chain carries TRBV13 and TRBJ1-5; no reliable D call. Germline CDR1 PRHDT, CDR2 FYEKMQ (reference sequence). The CDR3 contains 13 residues. CDR3 nucleotides: TGTGCCGGCAGCATAGGCCCCAATCAGCCCCAGCATTTT. Translating it yields CAGSIGPNQPQHF.

V is TRBV27 and J is TRBJ2-4; weak D call: TRBD1 (5 bases). Trimming removed 2 bases at V and 0 bases at J, with 8 bases between. This CDR3 has 15 residues. Germline V CDR1 and CDR2: MNHEY, SMNVEV (reference sequence). CDR3 bases: TGTGCCAGCAGTTTAAGGGGTCTAGCCAAAAACATTCAGTACTTC. This sequence encodes CASSLRGLAKNIQYF.

The chain recombines TRBV20-1 with TRBJ1-2; D is unclear. Germline V gene sequence: CDR1 DFQATT, CDR2 SNEGSKA (reference sequence). This CDR3 comprises 11 residues. V was pared by 3 bases and J by 8 bases, with 10 bases between. CDR3 loop: CSASGHLGYTF. The CDR3, as DNA: TGCAGTGCTAGTGGCCATTTAGGCTACACCTTC.

CDR3 in amino acids: CASSPQSSKGYTF. CDR3 sequence (DNA): TGTGCCAGCAGCCCACAGTCCTCTAAGGGCTACACCTTC. The chain employs TRBV7-9 and TRBJ1-2, with D unresolved. Germline assignment: CDR1 SEHNR and CDR2 FQNEAQ (reference sequence). Trimming left V 5 bases short and J 8 bases short, with 15 bases between. The CDR3 consists of 13 residues.